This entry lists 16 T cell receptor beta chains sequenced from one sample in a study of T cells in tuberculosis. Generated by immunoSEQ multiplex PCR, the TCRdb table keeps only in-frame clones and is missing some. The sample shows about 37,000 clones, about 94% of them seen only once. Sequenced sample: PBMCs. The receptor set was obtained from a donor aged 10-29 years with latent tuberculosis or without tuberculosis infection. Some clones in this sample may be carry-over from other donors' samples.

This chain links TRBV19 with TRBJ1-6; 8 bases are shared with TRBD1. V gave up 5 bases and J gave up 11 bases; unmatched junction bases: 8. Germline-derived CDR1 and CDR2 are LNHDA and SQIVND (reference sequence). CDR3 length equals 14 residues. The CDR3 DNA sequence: TGTGCCAGTAGTCCGCAGGACAGGGTGCCACCCCTCCACTTT. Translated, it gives CASSPQDRVPPLHF.

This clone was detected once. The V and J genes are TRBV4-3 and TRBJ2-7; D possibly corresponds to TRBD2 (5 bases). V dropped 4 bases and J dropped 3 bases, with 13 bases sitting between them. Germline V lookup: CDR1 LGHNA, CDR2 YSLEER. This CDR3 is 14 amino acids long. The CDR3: CASSPGRTGYEQYF. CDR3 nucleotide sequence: TGCGCCAGCAGCCCGGGAAGGACGGGCTACGAGCAGTACTTC.

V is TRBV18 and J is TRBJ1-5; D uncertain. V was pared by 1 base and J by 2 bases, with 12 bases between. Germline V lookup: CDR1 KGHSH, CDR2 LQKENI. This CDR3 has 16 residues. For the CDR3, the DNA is TGTGCCAGCTCACCACTGGCAGGATCCCGCAATCAGCCCCAGCATTTT. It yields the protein CASSPLAGSRNQPQHF.

The CDR3 DNA sequence: TGCGCCAGCAGTGAGTCGGGACAGGGGCAAGATACGCAGTATTTT. Its protein product is CASSESGQGQDTQYF. V usage is TRBV10-1 and J usage is TRBJ2-3, with 10 bases that match TRBD1. Looked up from germline, CDR1 is WNHNN and CDR2 is SYGVQD (reference sequence). The V and J ends lost 0 bases and 5 bases, in that order; junction bases with no gene match: 2. CDR3 length: 15 residues.

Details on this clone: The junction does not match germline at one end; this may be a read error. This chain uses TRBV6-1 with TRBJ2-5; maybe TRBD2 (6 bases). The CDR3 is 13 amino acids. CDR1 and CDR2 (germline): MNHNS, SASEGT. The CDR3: CASSEGVGGPSHF. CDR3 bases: TGTGCCAGCAGTGAAGGGGTCGGGGGACCCAGCCACTTC.

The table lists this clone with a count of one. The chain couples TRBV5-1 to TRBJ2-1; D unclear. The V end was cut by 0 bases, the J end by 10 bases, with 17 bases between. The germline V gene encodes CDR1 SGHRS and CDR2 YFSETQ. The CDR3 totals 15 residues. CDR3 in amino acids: CASSLVLTTSNEQFF. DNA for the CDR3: TGCGCCAGCAGCTTGGTCCTTACTACCTCCAACGAGCAGTTCTTC.

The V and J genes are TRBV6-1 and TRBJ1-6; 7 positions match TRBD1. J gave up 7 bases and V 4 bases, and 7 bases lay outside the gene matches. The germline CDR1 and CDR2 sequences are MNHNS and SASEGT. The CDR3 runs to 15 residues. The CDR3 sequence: CASSVIGTENSPLHF. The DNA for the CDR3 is TGTGCCAGCAGTGTCATAGGGACAGAAAATTCACCCCTCCACTTT.

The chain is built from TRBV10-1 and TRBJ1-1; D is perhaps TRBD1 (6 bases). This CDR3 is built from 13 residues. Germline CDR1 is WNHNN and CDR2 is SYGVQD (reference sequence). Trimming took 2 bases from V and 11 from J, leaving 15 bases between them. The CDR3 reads CASSENRDGEAFF. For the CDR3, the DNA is TGCGCCAGCAGTGAGAACAGGGATGGGGAGGCTTTCTTT.

The CDR3 reads CASSSRPVRDSPLHF. The CDR3 region has the DNA TGTGCCAGCAGTTCCCGCCCAGTACGGGATTCACCCCTCCACTTT. The gene calls are TRBV6-5 and TRBJ1-6, with unresolved D. The CDR3 runs to 15 residues. Germline V gives CDR1 MNHEY, CDR2 SVGAGI. V dropped 4 bases and J dropped 8 bases, with 15 bases sitting between them.

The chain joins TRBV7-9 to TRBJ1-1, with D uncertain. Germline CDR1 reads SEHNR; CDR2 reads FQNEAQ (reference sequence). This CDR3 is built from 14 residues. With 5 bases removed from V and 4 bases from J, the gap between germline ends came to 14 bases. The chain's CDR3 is CASSPWQVGTEAFF. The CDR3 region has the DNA TGTGCCAGCAGCCCATGGCAGGTGGGCACTGAAGCTTTCTTT. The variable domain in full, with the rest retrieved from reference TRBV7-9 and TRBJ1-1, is DTGVSQNPRHKITKRGQNVTFRCDPISEHNRLYWYRQTLGQGPEFLTYFQNEAQLEKSRLLSDRFSAERPKGSFSTLEIQRTEQGDSAMYLCASSPWQVGTEAFFGQGTRLTVV.

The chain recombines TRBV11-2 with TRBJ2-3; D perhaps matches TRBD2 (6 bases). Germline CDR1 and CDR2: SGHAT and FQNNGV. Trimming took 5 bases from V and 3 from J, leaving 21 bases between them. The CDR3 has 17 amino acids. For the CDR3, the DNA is TGTGCCAGCAGCCGCCGGTGGGTGGGTAGCGGAACAGATACGCAGTATTTT. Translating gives CASSRRWVGSGTDTQYF.

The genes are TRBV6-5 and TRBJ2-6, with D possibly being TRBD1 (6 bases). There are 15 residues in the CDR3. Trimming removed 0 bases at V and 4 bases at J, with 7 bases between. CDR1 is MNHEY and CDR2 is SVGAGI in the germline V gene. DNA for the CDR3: TGTGCCAGCAGTTACTCCGGGACAGGGGCCAACGTCCTGACTTTC. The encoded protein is CASSYSGTGANVLTF.

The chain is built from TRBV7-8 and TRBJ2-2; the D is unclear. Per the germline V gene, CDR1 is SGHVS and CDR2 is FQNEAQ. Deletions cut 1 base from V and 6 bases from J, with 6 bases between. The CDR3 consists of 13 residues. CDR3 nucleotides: TGTGCCAGCAGCTTAGTATCAGCCGGGGAGCTGTTTTTT. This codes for CASSLVSAGELFF.

CDR3 nucleotide sequence: TGTGCCAGCAGCCCTTCTACAGGATTGTGGGAGCAGTACTTC. It yields the protein CASSPSTGLWEQYF. The chain combines TRBV6-5 with TRBJ2-7, with D possibly being TRBD1 (5 bases). The CDR3 is made up of 14 amino acids. The V and J ends lost 6 bases and 7 bases respectively, with 19 bases between them. Germline-derived CDR1 and CDR2 are MNHEY and SVGAGI.

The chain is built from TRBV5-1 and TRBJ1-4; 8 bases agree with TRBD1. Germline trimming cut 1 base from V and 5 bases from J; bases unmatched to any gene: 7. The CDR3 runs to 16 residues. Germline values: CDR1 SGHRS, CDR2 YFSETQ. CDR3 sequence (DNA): TGCGCCAGCAGCTTGCAAGGACAGGGTCTCAATGAAAAACTGTTTTTT. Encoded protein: CASSLQGQGLNEKLFF.

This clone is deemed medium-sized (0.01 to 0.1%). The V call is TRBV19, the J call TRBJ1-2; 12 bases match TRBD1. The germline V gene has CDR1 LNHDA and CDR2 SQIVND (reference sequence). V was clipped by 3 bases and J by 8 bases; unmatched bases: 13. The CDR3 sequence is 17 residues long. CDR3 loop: CASSITGTGGPLGGYTF. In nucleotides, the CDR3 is TGTGCCAGTAGTATCACCGGGACAGGGGGCCCATTGGGAGGCTACACCTTC.